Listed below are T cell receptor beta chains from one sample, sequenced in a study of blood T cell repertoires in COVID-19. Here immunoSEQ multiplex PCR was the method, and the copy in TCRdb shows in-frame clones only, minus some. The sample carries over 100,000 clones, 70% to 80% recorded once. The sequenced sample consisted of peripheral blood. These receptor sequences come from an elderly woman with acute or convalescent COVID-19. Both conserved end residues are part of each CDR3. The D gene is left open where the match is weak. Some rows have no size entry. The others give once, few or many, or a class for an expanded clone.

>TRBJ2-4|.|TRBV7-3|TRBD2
CASSLDGGSDIQYF
TGTGCCAGCAGCTTAGACGGGGGGTCCGACATTCAGTACTTC
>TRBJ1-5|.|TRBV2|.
CASSDQGRQPQHF
TGTGCCAGCAGTGATCAGGGGAGACAGCCCCAGCATTTT
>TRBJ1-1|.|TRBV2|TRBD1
CAIVEITGDTEAFF
TGTGCCATCGTCGAGATTACAGGGGATACTGAAGCTTTCTTT
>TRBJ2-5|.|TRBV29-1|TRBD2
CSVELAGGPGETQYF
TGCAGCGTAGAGCTAGCGGGAGGGCCGGGAGAGACCCAGTACTTC
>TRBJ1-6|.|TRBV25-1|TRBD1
CASSWTGDSPLHF
TGTGCCAGCAGCTGGACAGGGGATTCACCCCTCCACTTT
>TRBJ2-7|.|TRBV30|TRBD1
CAWRQGTGVTYEQYF
TGTGCCTGGAGGCAGGGGACAGGGGTGACCTACGAGCAGTACTTC
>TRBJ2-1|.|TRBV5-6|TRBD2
CASSSRLAFEQFF
TGTGCCAGCAGCTCCCGACTAGCTTTCGAGCAGTTCTTC
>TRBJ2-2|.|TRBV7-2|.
CASSPLGPPTNTGELFF
TGTGCCAGCAGCCCCCTGGGGCCCCCTACGAACACCGGGGAGCTGTTTTTT
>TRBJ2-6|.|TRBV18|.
CASSPRSGAGANVLTF
TGTGCCAGCTCACCACGGTCGGGAGCAGGGGCCAACGTCCTGACTTTC
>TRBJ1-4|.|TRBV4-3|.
CASSQDRGIVGEKLFF
TGCGCCAGCAGCCAAGATCGGGGGATAGTAGGGGAAAAACTGTTTTTT
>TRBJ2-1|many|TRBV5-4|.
CASRLTGEYNEQFF
TGTGCCAGCAGGCTCACGGGGGAGTACAATGAGCAGTTCTTC
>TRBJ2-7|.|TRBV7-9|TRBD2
CASSLTSGNYEQYF
TGTGCCAGCAGCTTAACTAGCGGAAACTACGAGCAGTACTTC
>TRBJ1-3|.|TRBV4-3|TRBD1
CASSQDWGQGDTIYF
TGCGCCAGCAGCCAAGATTGGGGACAGGGGGACACCATATATTTT
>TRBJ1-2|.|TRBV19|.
CASSPGTFYGYTF
TGTGCCAGTAGTCCCGGGACTTTCTATGGCTACACCTTC
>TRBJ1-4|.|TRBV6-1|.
CASSEQGSETNEKLFF
TGTGCCAGCAGTGAACAGGGAAGTGAGACTAATGAAAAACTGTTTTTT
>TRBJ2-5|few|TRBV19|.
CASSPTRQAARETQYF
TGTGCCAGTAGTCCTACGAGACAGGCCGCCAGGGAGACCCAGTACTTC
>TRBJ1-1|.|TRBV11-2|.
CASSSGPGTEAFF
TGTGCCAGCAGCTCAGGGCCCGGCACTGAAGCTTTCTTT
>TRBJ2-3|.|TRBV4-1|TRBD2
CASSQEGREDTQYF
TGCGCCAGCAGCCAAGAAGGGCGGGAGGATACGCAGTATTTT